Following are 6 T cell receptor beta chains from one sample sequenced in a study of blood T cell repertoires in COVID-19. The assay was immunoSEQ multiplex PCR, and TCRdb's table has in-frame clones only and misses some. The sample lists approximately 300,000 clones; roughly 89% were seen once. The sample consisted of peripheral blood. The receptor set was obtained from a man between 40 and 49 years old with acute or convalescent COVID-19.

The chain is built from TRBV10-1 and TRBJ2-7; 7 bases are shared with TRBD1. CDR1 WNHNN and CDR2 SYGVQD come from the germline V gene (reference sequence). V shed 6 bases and J 3 bases; nucleotides not matched to a gene: 5. The CDR3 extends over 13 amino acids. CDR3 in amino acids: CASSQNRGYEQYF. The CDR3 DNA follows: TGCGCCAGCAGCCAGAACAGGGGCTACGAGCAGTACTTC.

For the CDR3, the DNA is TGCGCCAGCAGCTTTACTGGGACAGGGAACCTAGATACGCAGTATTTT. Amino acids: CASSFTGTGNLDTQYF. The rearrangement links TRBV5-1 to TRBJ2-3, with 9 bases that match TRBD1. J lost 5 bases, V lost 2 bases, and 9 bases had no gene match. The CDR3 is made up of 16 amino acids. Germline CDR1 is SGHRS and CDR2 is YFSETQ.

V is TRBV7-2 and J is TRBJ1-1; D is possibly TRBD1 (6 bases). The ends were cut back, 4 bases at V and 10 bases at J, with 19 bases in the middle. This CDR3 comprises 14 residues. Germline CDR1 reads SGHTA; CDR2 reads FQGNSA. Written as DNA, the CDR3 is TGTGCCAGCAGCTCTTCTCCTGCACAGGGAACAGCTTTCTTT. Its translation: CASSSSPAQGTAFF.

This chain uses TRBV6-2 or TRBV6-3 with TRBJ2-1; a weak D match, TRBD2 (6 bases). The CDR3 extends over 14 amino acids. The germline V gene encodes CDR1 MNHEY and CDR2 SVGEGT. With 5 bases removed from V and 8 bases from J, the gap between germline ends came to 16 bases. The CDR3 region has the DNA TGTGCCAGCAGTCCCCGCGGGATACCGGATGAGCAGTTCTTC. This gives the protein CASSPRGIPDEQFF.

This clone was seen a few times. The genes are TRBV29-1 and TRBJ1-4, with a weak D call TRBD1 (5 bases). V shed 4 bases and J shed 8 bases, with 20 bases lying between them. This CDR3 has 15 amino acids. Per germline, CDR1 SQVTM and CDR2 ANQGSEA. The chain's CDR3 is CSVGIWDYIGEKLFF. DNA of the CDR3: TGCAGCGTTGGGATATGGGACTACATAGGAGAAAAACTGTTTTTT.

The chain links TRBV3-1 (or the pseudogene TRBV3-2) to TRBJ2-1; 10 bases are a match to TRBD1. This CDR3 spans 15 amino acids. CDR1 LGHDT and CDR2 YNNKEL come from the germline V gene (reference sequence). V lost 3 bases, J lost 2 bases, and 1 base stayed unmatched. CDR3 bases: TGTGCCAGCAGCCAGACAGGGGGCGCCTACAATGAGCAGTTCTTC. Translation gives CASSQTGGAYNEQFF.